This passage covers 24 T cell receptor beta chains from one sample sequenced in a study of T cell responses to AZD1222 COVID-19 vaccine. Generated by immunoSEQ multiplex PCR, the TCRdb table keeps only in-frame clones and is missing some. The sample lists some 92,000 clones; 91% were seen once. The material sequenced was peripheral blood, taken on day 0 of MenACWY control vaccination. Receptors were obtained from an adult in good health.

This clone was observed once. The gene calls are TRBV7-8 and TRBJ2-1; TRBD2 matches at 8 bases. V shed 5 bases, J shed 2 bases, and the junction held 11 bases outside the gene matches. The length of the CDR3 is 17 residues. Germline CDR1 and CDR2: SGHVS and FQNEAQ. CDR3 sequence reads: CASSPSPRGGTYNEQFF. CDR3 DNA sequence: TGTGCCAGCAGCCCCAGCCCCCGGGGGGGCACCTACAATGAGCAGTTCTTC.

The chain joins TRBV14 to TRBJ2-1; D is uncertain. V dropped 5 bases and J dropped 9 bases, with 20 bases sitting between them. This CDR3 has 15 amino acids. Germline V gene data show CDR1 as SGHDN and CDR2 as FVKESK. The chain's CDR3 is CASSDRMDSLGEQFF. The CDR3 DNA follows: TGTGCCAGCAGCGACCGGATGGATAGCCTCGGTGAGCAGTTCTTC.

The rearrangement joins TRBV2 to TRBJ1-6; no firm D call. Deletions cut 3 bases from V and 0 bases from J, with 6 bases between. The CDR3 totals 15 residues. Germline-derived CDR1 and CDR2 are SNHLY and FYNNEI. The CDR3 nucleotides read TGTGCCAGCAGTGACGGAAGCTCCTATAATTCACCCCTCCACTTT. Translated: CASSDGSSYNSPLHF.

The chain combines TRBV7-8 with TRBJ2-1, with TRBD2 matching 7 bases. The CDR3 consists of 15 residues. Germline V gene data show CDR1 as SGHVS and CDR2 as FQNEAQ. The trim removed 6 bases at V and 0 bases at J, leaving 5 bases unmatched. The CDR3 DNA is TGTGCCAGCAGTCCCGAGCGGGACTCCTACAATGAGCAGTTCTTC. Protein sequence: CASSPERDSYNEQFF.

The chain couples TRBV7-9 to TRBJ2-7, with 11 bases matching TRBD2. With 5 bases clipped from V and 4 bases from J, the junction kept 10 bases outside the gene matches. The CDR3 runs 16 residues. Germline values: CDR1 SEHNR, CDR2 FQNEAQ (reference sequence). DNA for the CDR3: TGTGCCAGCAGCCCAGGGGGGCTAGCGGGAGGTTACGAGCAGTACTTC. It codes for CASSPGGLAGGYEQYF.

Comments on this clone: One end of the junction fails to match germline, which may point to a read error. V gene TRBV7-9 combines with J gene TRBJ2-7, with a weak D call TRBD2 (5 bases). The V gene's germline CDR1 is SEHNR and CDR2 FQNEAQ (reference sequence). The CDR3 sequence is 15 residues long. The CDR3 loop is CASSSRSADPYEQYF. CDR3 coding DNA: TGTGCCAGCAGCTCCCGATCAGCGGACCCCTACGAGCAATACTTC. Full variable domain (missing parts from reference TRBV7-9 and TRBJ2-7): DTGVSQNPRHKITKRGQNVTFRCDPISEHNRLYWYRQTLGQGPEFLTYFQNEAQLEKSRLLSDRFSAERPKGSFSTLEIQRTEQGDSAMYLCASSSRSADPYEQYFGPGTRLTVT.

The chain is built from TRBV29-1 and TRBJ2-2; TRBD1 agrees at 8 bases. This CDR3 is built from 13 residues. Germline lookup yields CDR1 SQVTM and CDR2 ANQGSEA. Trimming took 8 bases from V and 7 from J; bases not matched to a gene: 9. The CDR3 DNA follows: TGCAGCTCACAGACAGGGGCAGGCGGGGAGCTGTTTTTT. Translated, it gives CSSQTGAGGELFF.

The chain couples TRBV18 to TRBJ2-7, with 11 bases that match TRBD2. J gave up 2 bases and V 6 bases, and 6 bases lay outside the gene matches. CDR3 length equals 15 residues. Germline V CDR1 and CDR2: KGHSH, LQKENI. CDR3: CASSPIAGGTYEQYF. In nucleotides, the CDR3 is TGTGCCAGCTCCCCTATAGCGGGAGGGACCTACGAGCAGTACTTC. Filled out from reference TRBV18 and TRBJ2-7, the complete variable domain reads NAGVMQNPRHLVRRRGQEARLRCSPMKGHSHVYWYRQLPEEGLKFMVYLQKENIIDESGMPKERFSAEFPKEGPSILRIQQVVRGDSAAYFCASSPIAGGTYEQYFGPGTRLTVT.

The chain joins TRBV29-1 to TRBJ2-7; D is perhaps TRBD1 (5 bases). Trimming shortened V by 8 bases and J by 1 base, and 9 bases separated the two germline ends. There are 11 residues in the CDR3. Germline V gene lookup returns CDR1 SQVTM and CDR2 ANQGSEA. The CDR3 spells CSIRVSYEQYF. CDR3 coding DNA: TGCAGCATCAGGGTTTCCTACGAGCAGTACTTC.

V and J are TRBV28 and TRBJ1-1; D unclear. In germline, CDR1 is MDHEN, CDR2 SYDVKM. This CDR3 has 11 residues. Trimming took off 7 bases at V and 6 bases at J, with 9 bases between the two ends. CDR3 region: CASKGPAEAFF. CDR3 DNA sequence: TGTGCCAGCAAGGGTCCAGCTGAAGCTTTCTTT. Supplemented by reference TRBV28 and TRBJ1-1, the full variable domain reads DVKVTQSSRYLVKRTGEKVFLECVQDMDHENMFWYRQDPGLGLRLIYFSYDVKMKEKGDIPEGYSVSREKKERFSLILESASTNQTSMYLCASKGPAEAFFGQGTRLTVV.

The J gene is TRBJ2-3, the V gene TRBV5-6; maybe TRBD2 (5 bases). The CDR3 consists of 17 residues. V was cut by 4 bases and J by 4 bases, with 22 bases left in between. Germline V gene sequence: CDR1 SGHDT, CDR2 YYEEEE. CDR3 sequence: CASSRTTGKTRADTQYF. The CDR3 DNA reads TGTGCCAGCAGCCGAACTACGGGAAAGACTCGGGCAGATACGCAGTATTTT.

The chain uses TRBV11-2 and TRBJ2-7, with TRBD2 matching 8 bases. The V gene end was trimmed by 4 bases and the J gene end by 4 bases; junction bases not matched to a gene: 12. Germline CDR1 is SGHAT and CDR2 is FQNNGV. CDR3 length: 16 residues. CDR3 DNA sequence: TGTGCCAGCAGCTCAAGCTTCGGGAGGGTTTTTTACGAGCAGTACTTC. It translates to CASSSSFGRVFYEQYF.

The chain's CDR3 is CASTDRVEQPQHF. DNA of the CDR3: TGTGCCAGCACCGACAGGGTTGAACAGCCCCAGCATTTT. The chain uses TRBV28 and TRBJ1-5; the match to TRBD1 covers 7 bases. The germline V gene encodes CDR1 MDHEN and CDR2 SYDVKM. The V segment lost 7 bases and the J segment 7 bases; nucleotides outside the gene matches: 7. The CDR3 is 13 residues long.

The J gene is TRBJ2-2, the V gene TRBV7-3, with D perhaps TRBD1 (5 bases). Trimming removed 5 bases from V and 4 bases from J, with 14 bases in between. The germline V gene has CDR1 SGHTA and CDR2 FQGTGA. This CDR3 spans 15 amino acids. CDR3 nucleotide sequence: TGTGCCAGCAGCCCAGACTTAAGGGGCACCGGGGAGCTGTTTTTT. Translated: CASSPDLRGTGELFF.

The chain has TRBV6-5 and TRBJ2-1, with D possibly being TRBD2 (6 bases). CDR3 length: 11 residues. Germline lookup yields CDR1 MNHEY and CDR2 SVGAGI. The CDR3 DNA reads TGTGCGGGGGGTATCTACAATGAGCAGTTCTTC. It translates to CAGGIYNEQFF.

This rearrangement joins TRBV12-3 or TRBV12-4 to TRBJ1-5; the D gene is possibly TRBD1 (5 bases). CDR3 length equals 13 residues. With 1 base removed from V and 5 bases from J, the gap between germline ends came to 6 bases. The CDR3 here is CASSLGGDQPQHF. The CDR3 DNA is TGTGCCAGCAGTTTAGGAGGGGATCAGCCCCAGCATTTT.

The chain's CDR3 is CASSLNGGSSYNEQFF. CDR3 coding DNA: TGTGCCAGCAGCTTAAATGGGGGGTCCTCCTACAATGAGCAGTTCTTC. This sequence joins TRBV7-3 and TRBJ2-1; possible D gene TRBD2, 6 bases. The CDR3 length is 16 residues. The germline V and J ends were trimmed by 1 base and 0 bases, with 10 bases remaining between them. Germline assignment: CDR1 SGHTA and CDR2 FQGTGA.

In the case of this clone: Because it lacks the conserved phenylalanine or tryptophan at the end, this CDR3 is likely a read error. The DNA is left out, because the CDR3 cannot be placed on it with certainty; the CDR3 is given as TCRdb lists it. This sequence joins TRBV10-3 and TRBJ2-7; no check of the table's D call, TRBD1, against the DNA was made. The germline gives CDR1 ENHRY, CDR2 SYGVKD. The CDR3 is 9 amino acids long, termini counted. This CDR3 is CAIKIDRFY.

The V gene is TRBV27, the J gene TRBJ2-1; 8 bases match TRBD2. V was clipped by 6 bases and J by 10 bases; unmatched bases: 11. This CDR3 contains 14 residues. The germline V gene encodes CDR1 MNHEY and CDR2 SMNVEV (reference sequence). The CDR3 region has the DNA TGTGCCAGCAGACCGCGGGGGGTGGCGGAGGAGCAGTTCTTC. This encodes CASRPRGVAEEQFF.

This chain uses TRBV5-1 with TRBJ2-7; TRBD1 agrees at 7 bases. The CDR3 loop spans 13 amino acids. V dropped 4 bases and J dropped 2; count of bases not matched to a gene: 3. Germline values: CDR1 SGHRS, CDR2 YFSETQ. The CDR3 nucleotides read TGCGCCAGCAGCCCTGACAGGGCCTACGAGCAGTACTTC. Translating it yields CASSPDRAYEQYF.

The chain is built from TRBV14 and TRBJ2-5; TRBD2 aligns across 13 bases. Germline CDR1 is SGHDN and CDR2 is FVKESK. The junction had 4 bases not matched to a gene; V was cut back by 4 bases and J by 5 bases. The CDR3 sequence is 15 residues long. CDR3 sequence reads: CASSPGLAGVETQYF. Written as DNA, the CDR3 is TGTGCCAGCAGCCCCGGACTAGCGGGAGTTGAGACCCAGTACTTC.

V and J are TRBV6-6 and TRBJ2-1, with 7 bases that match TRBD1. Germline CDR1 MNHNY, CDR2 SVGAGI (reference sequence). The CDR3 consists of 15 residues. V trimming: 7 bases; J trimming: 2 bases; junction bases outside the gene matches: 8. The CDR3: CASIHGDSPYNEQFF. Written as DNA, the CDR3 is TGTGCCAGCATCCACGGGGACAGCCCCTACAATGAGCAGTTCTTC.

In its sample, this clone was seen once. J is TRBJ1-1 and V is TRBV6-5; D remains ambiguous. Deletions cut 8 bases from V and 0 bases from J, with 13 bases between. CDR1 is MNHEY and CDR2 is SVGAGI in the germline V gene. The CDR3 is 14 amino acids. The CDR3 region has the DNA TGTGCCAGCGATCAGACGGGGATGAACACTGAAGCTTTCTTT. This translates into CASDQTGMNTEAFF.

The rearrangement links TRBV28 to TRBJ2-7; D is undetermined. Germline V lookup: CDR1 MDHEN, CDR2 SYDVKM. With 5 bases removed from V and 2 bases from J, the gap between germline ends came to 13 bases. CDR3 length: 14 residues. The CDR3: CASSAPRAPYEQYF. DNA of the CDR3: TGTGCCAGCAGTGCACCAAGGGCCCCCTACGAGCAGTACTTC.